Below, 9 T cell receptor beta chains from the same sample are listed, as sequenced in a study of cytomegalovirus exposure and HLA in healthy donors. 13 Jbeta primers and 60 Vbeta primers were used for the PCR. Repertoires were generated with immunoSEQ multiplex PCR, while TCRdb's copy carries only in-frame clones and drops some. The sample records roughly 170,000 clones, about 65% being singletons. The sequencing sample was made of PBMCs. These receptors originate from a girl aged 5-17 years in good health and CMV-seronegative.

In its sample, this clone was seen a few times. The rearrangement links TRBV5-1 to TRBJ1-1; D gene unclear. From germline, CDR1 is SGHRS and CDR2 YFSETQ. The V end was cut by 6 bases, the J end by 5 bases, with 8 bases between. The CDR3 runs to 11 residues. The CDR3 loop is CASTVGTEAFF. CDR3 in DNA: TGCGCCAGCACCGTCGGGACTGAAGCTTTCTTT. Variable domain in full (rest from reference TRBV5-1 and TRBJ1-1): KAGVTQTPRYLIKTRGQQVTLSCSPISGHRSVSWYQQTPGQGLQFLFEYFSETQRNKGNFPGRFSGRQFSNSRSEMNVSTLELGDSALYLCASTVGTEAFFGQGTRLTVV.

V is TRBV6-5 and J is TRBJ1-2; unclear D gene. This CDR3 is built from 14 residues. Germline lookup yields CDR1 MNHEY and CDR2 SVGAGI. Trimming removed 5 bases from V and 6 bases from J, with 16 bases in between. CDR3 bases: TGTGCCAGCAGTGAAGTAACATGGGCGAATGGCTACACCTTC. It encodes CASSEVTWANGYTF.

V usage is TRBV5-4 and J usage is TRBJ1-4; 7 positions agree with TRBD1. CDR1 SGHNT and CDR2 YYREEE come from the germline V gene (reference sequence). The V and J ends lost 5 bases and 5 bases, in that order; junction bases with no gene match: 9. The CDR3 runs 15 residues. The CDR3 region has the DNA TGTGCCAGCAGGTCTTTCGGGACAGCGAATGAAAAACTGTTTTTT. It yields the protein CASRSFGTANEKLFF.

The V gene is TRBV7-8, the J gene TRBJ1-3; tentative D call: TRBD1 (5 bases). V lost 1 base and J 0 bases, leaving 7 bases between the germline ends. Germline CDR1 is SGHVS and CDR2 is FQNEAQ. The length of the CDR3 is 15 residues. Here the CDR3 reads CASSLGGSSGNTIYF. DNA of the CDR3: TGTGCCAGCAGCTTAGGGGGCAGCTCTGGAAACACCATATATTTT.

The CDR3 here is CASSLASGGGIEYF. The CDR3 DNA follows: TGTGCCAGCAGCTTAGCGTCCGGGGGAGGGATCGAGTACTTC. The chain has TRBV7-9 and TRBJ2-7, with 7 bases fitting TRBD2. Germline CDR1 reads SEHNR; CDR2 reads FQNEAQ (reference sequence). There are 14 residues in the CDR3. Trimming cost V 0 bases and J 11 bases; bases outside gene matches: 10.

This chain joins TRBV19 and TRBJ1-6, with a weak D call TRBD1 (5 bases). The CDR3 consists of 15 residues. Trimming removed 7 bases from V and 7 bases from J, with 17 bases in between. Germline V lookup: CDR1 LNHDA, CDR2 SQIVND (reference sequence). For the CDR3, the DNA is TGTGCCAGTATGGGTCAGGGCACTATGAATTCACCCCTCCACTTT. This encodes CASMGQGTMNSPLHF.

The CDR3 reads CASSLGRQGTTETQYF. The CDR3 DNA follows: TGCGCCAGCAGCTTGGGTAGACAGGGGACAACGGAGACCCAGTACTTC. This chain links TRBV5-1 with TRBJ2-5; the match to TRBD1 covers 8 bases. The CDR3 loop spans 16 amino acids. The germline CDR1 and CDR2 sequences are SGHRS and YFSETQ. With V trimmed by 0 bases and J by 5 bases, 9 bases remained unmatched. Filled out from reference TRBV5-1 and TRBJ2-5, the complete variable domain reads KAGVTQTPRYLIKTRGQQVTLSCSPISGHRSVSWYQQTPGQGLQFLFEYFSETQRNKGNFPGRFSGRQFSNSRSEMNVSTLELGDSALYLCASSLGRQGTTETQYFGPGTRLLVL.

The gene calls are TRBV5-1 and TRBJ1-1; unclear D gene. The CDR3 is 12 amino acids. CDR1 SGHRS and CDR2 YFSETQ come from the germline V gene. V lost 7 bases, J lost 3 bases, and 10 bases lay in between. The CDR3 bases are TGCGCCAGCCGGGCGCGGGACACTGAAGCTTTCTTT. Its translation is CASRARDTEAFF.

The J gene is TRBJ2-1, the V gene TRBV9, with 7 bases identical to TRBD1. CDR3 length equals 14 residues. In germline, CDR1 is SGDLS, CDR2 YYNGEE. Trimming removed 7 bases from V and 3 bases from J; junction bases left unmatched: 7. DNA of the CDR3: TGTGCCAGCCATGAGGGGGCTGGCTACAATGAGCAGTTCTTC. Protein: CASHEGAGYNEQFF.